Listed here are 8 T cell receptor beta chains from one sample, sequenced in a study of shared clonotypes between healthy human individuals. Here immunoSEQ multiplex PCR was the method, and the copy in TCRdb shows in-frame clones only, minus some. Of about 1.5 million clones listed, 98% are singletons. The sample consisted of naive CD4+ T cells sorted from blood. This sample's subset: CD45RA+ positively selected. The receptors derive from a man between 25 and 39 years old in good health.

V gene TRBV7-2 combines with J gene TRBJ2-2; 13 positions match TRBD2. Germline V gene sequence: CDR1 SGHTA, CDR2 FQGNSA. The CDR3 sequence is 18 residues long. The trim removed 5 bases at V and 0 bases at J, leaving 6 bases unmatched. The CDR3 DNA reads as TGTGCCAGCAGCGTACTAGCGGGAGGGTTCGCGAACACCGGGGAGCTGTTTTTT. It yields the protein CASSVLAGGFANTGELFF.

This rearrangement joins TRBV11-3 to TRBJ2-2; 9 nucleotides match TRBD1. CDR1 is SGHNT and CDR2 is YENEEA in the germline V gene. This CDR3 spans 16 amino acids. Germline trimming cut 5 bases from V and 5 bases from J; bases unmatched to any gene: 9. The CDR3 loop reads CASSLVSGTGTGELFF. Written as DNA, the CDR3 is TGTGCCAGCAGCCTCGTTAGTGGGACAGGGACCGGGGAGCTGTTTTTT.

As regards this clone: Distinct nucleotide sequences in the sample also encode this CDR3. J is TRBJ1-1 and V is TRBV30; unclear D gene. With 2 bases removed from V and 4 bases from J, the gap between germline ends came to 8 bases. CDR1 is GTSNPN, CDR2 SVGIG, per germline (reference sequence). This CDR3 is built from 12 residues. This CDR3 reads CAWSSGRTEAFF. The CDR3 coding sequence is TGTGCCTGGAGTTCCGGGCGCACTGAAGCTTTCTTT.

The chain uses TRBV19 and TRBJ1-1, with 10 nucleotides matching TRBD1. CDR3 size: 14 residues. The J segment lost 6 bases and the V segment lost 7 bases, leaving 8 bases of the junction unmatched. The V gene's germline CDR1 is LNHDA and CDR2 SQIVND (reference sequence). DNA of the CDR3: TGTGCCAGTACCCCACCCGGGACAGGGGCTGAAGCTTTCTTT. Translating it yields CASTPPGTGAEAFF.

The chain recombines TRBV5-1 with TRBJ2-1; TRBD1 might be the D (5 bases). In germline, CDR1 is SGHRS, CDR2 YFSETQ. This CDR3 comprises 13 residues. V lost 0 bases to trimming and J lost 10 bases, with 11 bases between them. The CDR3 is CASSLAVGLEQFF. Here the CDR3 DNA reads TGCGCCAGCAGCTTGGCTGTGGGGCTAGAGCAGTTCTTC.

The V and J genes are TRBV7-2 and TRBJ2-3, with 9 bases matching TRBD1. Per the germline V gene, CDR1 is SGHTA and CDR2 is FQGNSA. Trimming removed 0 bases from V and 6 bases from J; junction bases left unmatched: 4. The CDR3 totals 15 residues. The DNA of the CDR3 is TGTGCCAGCAGCTTAGCGGGGACAGGGTTGGATACGCAGTATTTT. It codes for CASSLAGTGLDTQYF.

The chain uses TRBV27 and TRBJ2-7, with TRBD2 matching over 7 bases. This CDR3 has 16 residues. V was clipped by 4 bases and J by 7 bases; unmatched bases: 16. Per the germline V gene, CDR1 is MNHEY and CDR2 is SMNVEV (reference sequence). The CDR3 protein is CASSSTGLGWFLEQYF. The DNA for the CDR3 is TGTGCCAGCAGTTCTACCGGACTAGGATGGTTTTTGGAGCAGTACTTC.

This clone has just one count. V and J are TRBV7-9 and TRBJ2-1; 7 bases agree with TRBD2. The V gene end was trimmed by 6 bases and the J gene end by 10 bases; junction bases not matched to a gene: 6. This CDR3 spans 12 amino acids. CDR1 and CDR2 from the germline V gene are SEHNR and FQNEAQ (reference sequence). The CDR3 DNA follows: TGTGCCAGCAGTAGGGACTACGGAGAGCAGTTCTTC. Protein: CASSRDYGEQFF.